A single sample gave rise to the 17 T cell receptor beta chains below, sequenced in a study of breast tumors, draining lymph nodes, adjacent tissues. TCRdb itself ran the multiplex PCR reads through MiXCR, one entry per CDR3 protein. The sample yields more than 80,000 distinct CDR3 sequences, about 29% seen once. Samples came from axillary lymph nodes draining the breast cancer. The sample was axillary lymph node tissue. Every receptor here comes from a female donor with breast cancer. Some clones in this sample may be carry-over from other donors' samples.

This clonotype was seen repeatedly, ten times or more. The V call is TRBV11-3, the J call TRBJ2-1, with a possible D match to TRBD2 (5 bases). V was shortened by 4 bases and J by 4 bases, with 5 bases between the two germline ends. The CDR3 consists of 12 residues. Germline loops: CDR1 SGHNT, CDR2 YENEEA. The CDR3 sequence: CASSSGYNEQFF. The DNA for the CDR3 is TGTGCCAGCAGCTCGGGGTACAATGAGCAGTTCTTC. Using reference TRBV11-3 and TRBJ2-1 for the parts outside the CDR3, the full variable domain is EAGVVQSPRYKIIEKKQPVAFWCNPISGHNTLYWYLQNLGQGPELLIRYENEEAVDDSQLPKDRFSAERLKGVDSTLKIQPAELGDSAVYLCASSSGYNEQFFGPGTRLTVL.

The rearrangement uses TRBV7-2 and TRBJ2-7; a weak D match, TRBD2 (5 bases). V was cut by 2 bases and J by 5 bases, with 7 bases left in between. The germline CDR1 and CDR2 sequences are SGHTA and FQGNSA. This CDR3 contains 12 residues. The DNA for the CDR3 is TGTGCCAGCAGCTTAATGGGAGACGAGCAGTACTTC. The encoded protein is CASSLMGDEQYF.

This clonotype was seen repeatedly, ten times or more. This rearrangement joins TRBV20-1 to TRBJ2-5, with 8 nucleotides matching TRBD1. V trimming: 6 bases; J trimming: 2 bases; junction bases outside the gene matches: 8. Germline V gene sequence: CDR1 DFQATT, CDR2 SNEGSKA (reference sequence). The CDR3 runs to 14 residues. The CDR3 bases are TGCAGTGCGGAGCCCAGGGGGCGGCAAGAGACCCAGTACTTC. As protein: CSAEPRGRQETQYF.

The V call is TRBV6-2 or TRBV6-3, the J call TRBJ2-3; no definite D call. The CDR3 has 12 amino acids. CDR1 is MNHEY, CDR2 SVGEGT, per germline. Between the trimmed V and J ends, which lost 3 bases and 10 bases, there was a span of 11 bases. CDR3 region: CASSYRVGPQYF. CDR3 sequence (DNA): TGTGCCAGCAGTTATAGGGTAGGACCGCAGTATTTT.

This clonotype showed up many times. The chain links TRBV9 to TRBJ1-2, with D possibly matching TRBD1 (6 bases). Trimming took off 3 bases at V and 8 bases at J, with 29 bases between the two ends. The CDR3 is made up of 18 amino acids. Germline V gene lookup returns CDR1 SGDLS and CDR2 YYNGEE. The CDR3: CASSGGGADWLKGLGYTF. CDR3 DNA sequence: TGTGCCAGCAGCGGAGGGGGTGCAGATTGGCTCAAGGGGCTAGGCTACACCTTC. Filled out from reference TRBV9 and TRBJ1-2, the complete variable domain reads DSGVTQTPKHLITATGQRVTLRCSPRSGDLSVYWYQQSLDQGLQFLIQYYNGEERAKGNILERFSAQQFPDLHSELNLSSLELGDSALYFCASSGGGADWLKGLGYTFGSGTRLTVV.

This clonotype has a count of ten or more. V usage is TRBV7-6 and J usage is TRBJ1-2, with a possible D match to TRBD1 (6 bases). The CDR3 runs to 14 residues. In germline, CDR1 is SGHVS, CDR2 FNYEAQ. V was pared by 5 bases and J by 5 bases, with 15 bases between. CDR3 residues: CASSQQPQGYGYTF. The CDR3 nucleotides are TGTGCCAGCAGCCAACAACCTCAGGGGTATGGCTACACCTTC.

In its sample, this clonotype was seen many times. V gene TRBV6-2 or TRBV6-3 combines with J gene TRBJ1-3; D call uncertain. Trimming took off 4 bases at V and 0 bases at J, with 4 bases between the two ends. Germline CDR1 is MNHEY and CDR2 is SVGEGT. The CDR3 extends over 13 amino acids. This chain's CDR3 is CASSLNSGNTIYF. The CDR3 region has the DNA TGTGCCAGCAGTTTGAACTCTGGAAACACCATATATTTT.

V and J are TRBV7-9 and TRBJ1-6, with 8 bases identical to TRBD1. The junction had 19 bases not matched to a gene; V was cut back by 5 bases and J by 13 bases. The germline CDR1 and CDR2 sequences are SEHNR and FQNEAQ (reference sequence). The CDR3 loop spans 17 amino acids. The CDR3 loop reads CASSPCRGRGGPLPLHF. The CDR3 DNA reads TGTGCCAGCAGCCCCTGCAGGGGGCGTGGGGGGCCCCTCCCCCTCCACTTT.

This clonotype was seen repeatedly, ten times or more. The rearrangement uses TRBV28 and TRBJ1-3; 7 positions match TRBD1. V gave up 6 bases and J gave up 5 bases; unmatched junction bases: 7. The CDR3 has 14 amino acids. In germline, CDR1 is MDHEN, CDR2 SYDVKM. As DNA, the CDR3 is TGTGCCAGCAGAGTCGACAGGGCTCGAAACACCATATATTTT. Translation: CASRVDRARNTIYF. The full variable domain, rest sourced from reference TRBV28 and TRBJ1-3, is DVKVTQSSRYLVKRTGEKVFLECVQDMDHENMFWYRQDPGLGLRLIYFSYDVKMKEKGDIPEGYSVSREKKERFSLILESASTNQTSMYLCASRVDRARNTIYFGEGSWLTVV.

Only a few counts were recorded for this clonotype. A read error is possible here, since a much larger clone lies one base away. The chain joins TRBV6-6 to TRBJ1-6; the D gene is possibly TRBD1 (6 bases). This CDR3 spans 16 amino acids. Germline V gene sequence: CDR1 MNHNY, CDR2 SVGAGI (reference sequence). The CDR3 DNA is TGTGCCAGCAGTCACTCGACCCCAGGGGTTAATTCACCCCTCCACTTT. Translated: CASSHSTPGVNSPLHF.

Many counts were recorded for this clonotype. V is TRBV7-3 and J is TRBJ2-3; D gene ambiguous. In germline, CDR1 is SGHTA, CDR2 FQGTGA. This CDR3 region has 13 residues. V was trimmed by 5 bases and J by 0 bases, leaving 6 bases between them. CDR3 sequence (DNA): TGTGCCAGCAGCCTCCATAGCACAGATACGCAGTATTTT. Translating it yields CASSLHSTDTQYF.

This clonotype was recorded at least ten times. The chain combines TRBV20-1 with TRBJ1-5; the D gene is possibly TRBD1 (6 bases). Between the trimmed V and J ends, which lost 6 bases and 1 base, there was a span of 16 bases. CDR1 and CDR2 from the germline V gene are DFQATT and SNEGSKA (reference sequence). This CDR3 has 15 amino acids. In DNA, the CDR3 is TGCAGTGCCGGGAGGGGGGGACGAAGCAATCAGCCCCAGCATTTT. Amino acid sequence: CSAGRGGRSNQPQHF.

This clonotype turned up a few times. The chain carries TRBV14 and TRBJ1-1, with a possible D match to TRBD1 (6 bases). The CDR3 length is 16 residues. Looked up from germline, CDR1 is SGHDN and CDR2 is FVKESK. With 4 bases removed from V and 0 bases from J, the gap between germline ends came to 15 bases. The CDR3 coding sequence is TGTGCCAGCAGCCCCGGGACATTCACCTTGAACACTGAAGCTTTCTTT. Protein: CASSPGTFTLNTEAFF.

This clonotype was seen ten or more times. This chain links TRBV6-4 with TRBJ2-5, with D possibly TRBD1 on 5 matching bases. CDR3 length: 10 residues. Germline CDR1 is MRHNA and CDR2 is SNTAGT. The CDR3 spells CAFKAGPQYF. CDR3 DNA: TGTGCATTTAAGGCAGGGCCCCAGTACTTC.

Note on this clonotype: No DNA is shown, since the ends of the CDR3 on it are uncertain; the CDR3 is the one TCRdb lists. The CDR3 reads CASSSSDFHEKLFF. The chain links TRBV2 to TRBJ1-4. Including both end residues, the CDR3 is 14 amino acids long. CDR1 is SNHLY and CDR2 is FYNNEI in the germline V gene.

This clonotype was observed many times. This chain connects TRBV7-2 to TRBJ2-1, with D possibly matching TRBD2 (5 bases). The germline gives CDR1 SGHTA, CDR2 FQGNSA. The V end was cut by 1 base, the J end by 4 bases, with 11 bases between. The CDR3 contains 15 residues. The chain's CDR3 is CASSLDVGGYNEQFF. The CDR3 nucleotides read TGTGCCAGCAGCTTAGACGTAGGCGGGTACAATGAGCAGTTCTTC. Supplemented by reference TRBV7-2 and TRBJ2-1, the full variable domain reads GAGVSQSPSNKVTEKGKDVELRCDPISGHTALYWYRQSLGQGLEFLIYFQGNSAPDKSGLPSDRFSAERTGGSVSTLTIQRTQQEDSAVYLCASSLDVGGYNEQFFGPGTRLTVL.

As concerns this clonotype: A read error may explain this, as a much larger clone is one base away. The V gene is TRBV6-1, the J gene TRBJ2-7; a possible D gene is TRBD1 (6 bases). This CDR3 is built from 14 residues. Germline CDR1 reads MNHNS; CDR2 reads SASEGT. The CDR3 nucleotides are TGTGCCGGCAGTTCCTCCCGGGACACGAGCGAGCAGTACTTC. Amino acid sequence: CAGSSSRDTSEQYF.